These 26 T cell receptor beta chains came from one sample sequenced in a study of blood T cell repertoires in COVID-19. Clones were sequenced by immunoSEQ multiplex PCR, and TCRdb holds only the in-frame ones, with some missing. Of fewer than 250,000 clones detected, about 88% appear once; the ten largest clones hold less than 7.5%. What was sequenced was peripheral blood. These receptors were obtained from a woman aged 40 to 55 who had recovered from COVID-19.

This chain links TRBV4-2 with TRBJ2-4; D not certain. Trimming removed 4 bases at V and 16 bases at J, with 23 bases between. CDR1 is LGHNA, CDR2 YNFKEQ, per germline. The CDR3 loop spans 14 amino acids. In DNA form, the CDR3 reads TGTGCCAGCAGCCTAGAACGAGGTGCCCGAAACTTATACTTC. It is translated as CASSLERGARNLYF.

The rearrangement uses TRBV9 and TRBJ2-2; D might be TRBD2 (7 bases). CDR1 is SGDLS, CDR2 YYNGEE, per germline. V was cut by 0 bases and J by 4 bases, with 10 bases left in between. There are 15 residues in the CDR3. The chain's CDR3 is CASSVAGGVTGELFF. The CDR3 nucleotides read TGTGCCAGCAGCGTAGCGGGGGGCGTCACCGGGGAGCTGTTTTTT.

The rearrangement uses TRBV19 and TRBJ1-5; the D gene is possibly TRBD1 (6 bases). The ends were cut back, 4 bases at V and 9 bases at J, with 10 bases in the middle. Germline values: CDR1 LNHDA, CDR2 SQIVND (reference sequence). The CDR3 loop spans 12 amino acids. This chain's CDR3 is CASSTQQGPQHF. CDR3 coding DNA: TGTGCCAGTAGTACCCAACAGGGGCCCCAGCATTTT.

This clone was seen once. The chain employs TRBV7-8 and TRBJ2-5; 7 bases are shared with TRBD2. Losses at the gene ends were 2 bases for V and 4 bases for J; bases not matched to a gene: 10. Looked up from germline, CDR1 is SGHVS and CDR2 is FQNEAQ. This CDR3 comprises 16 residues. This CDR3 reads CASSLQFGTTAETQYF. The DNA of the CDR3 is TGTGCCAGCAGCTTACAATTCGGGACTACGGCAGAGACCCAGTACTTC.

The chain has TRBV11-2 and TRBJ1-2, with D possibly TRBD1 on 6 matching bases. The V end was cut by 5 bases, the J end by 2 bases, with 12 bases between. The CDR3 spans 14 residues. Germline CDR1 is SGHAT and CDR2 is FQNNGV. The CDR3 loop reads CASSAGQQNYGYTF. The CDR3 DNA sequence: TGTGCCAGCAGCGCAGGACAGCAGAACTATGGCTACACCTTC. Supplemented by reference TRBV11-2 and TRBJ1-2, the full variable domain reads EAGVAQSPRYKIIEKRQSVAFWCNPISGHATLYWYQQILGQGPKLLIQFQNNGVVDDSQLPKDRFSAERLKGVDSTLKIQPAKLEDSAVYLCASSAGQQNYGYTFGSGTRLTVV.

V gene TRBV10-3 combines with J gene TRBJ1-5, with 8 nucleotides matching TRBD1. Germline CDR1 and CDR2: ENHRY and SYGVKD. V was clipped by 3 bases and J by 4 bases; unmatched bases: 5. The CDR3 loop spans 15 amino acids. CDR3 nucleotides: TGTGCCATCAGTGATTGGGGACAGGCGAATCAGCCCCAGCATTTT. Its protein is CAISDWGQANQPQHF.

The genes are TRBV2 and TRBJ1-1, with 7 bases identical to TRBD1. J lost 1 base, V lost 8 bases, and 7 bases had no gene match. This CDR3 has 14 residues. Germline values: CDR1 SNHLY, CDR2 FYNNEI. This CDR3 is CASLRGVGNTEAFF. Written as DNA, the CDR3 is TGTGCCAGCCTCAGGGGGGTGGGGAACACTGAAGCTTTCTTT.

This clone appeared once. V usage is TRBV5-4 and J usage is TRBJ2-1, with 8 positions matching TRBD2. V lost 4 bases to trimming and J lost 3 bases; unmatched junction nucleotides: 12. Germline CDR1 reads SGHNT; CDR2 reads YYREEE (reference sequence). This CDR3 spans 17 amino acids. DNA for the CDR3: TGTGCCAGCAGCCACCCGGGGGGGGGTGGGGGCTACAATGAGCAGTTCTTC. This gives the protein CASSHPGGGGGYNEQFF. The whole variable domain, remainder taken from reference TRBV5-4 and TRBJ2-1, is ETGVTQSPTHLIKTRGQQVTLRCSSQSGHNTVSWYQQALGQGPQFIFQYYREEENGRGNFPPRFSGLQFPNYSSELNVNALELDDSALYLCASSHPGGGGGYNEQFFGPGTRLTVL.

The rearrangement links TRBV6-1 to TRBJ1-2, with D possibly matching TRBD1 (5 bases). Trimming pared 0 bases from V and 3 bases from J, leaving 8 bases between. Germline-derived CDR1 and CDR2 are MNHNS and SASEGT. There are 14 residues in the CDR3. The CDR3 DNA reads TGTGCCAGCAGTGAAGCCTGGGGGGACTATGGCTACACCTTC. Protein sequence: CASSEAWGDYGYTF.

V usage is TRBV6-5 and J usage is TRBJ1-1, with TRBD1 as a possible D gene (5 bases). The germline V gene has CDR1 MNHEY and CDR2 SVGAGI. The CDR3 has 16 amino acids. Deletions cut 2 bases from V and 1 base from J, with 14 bases between. CDR3 nucleotides: TGTGCCAGCAGTTACGGGGCAGGCCTAGGGAACACTGAAGCTTTCTTT. Its translation: CASSYGAGLGNTEAFF.

J is TRBJ2-7 and V is TRBV20-1, with unresolved D. Trimming took off 4 bases at V and 4 bases at J, with 5 bases between the two ends. The CDR3 spans 10 residues. Per the germline V gene, CDR1 is DFQATT and CDR2 is SNEGSKA (reference sequence). The CDR3 reads CSATEYEQYF. CDR3 DNA sequence: TGCAGTGCTACCGAGTACGAGCAGTACTTC.

This rearrangement joins TRBV5-1 to TRBJ2-5; a possible D gene is TRBD1 (6 bases). Germline-derived CDR1 and CDR2 are SGHRS and YFSETQ. Trimming stripped 0 bases from V and 3 bases from J, with 6 bases between. This CDR3 is built from 13 residues. This CDR3 reads CASSLGQEETQYF. Written as DNA, the CDR3 is TGCGCCAGCAGCTTGGGACAGGAAGAGACCCAGTACTTC.

In nucleotides, the CDR3 is TGTGCCAGTACCCTAGGGGGGGAAAGGGGTGAAGCTTTCTTT. Its protein is CASTLGGERGEAFF. The chain recombines TRBV19 with TRBJ1-1; tentative D call: TRBD1 (6 bases). Germline CDR1 LNHDA, CDR2 SQIVND (reference sequence). The CDR3 contains 14 residues. V was cut by 7 bases and J by 7 bases, with 19 bases left in between.

Only one count was recorded for this clone. V gene TRBV9 combines with J gene TRBJ1-3, with 8 bases that match TRBD1. CDR1 is SGDLS, CDR2 YYNGEE, per germline. The CDR3 loop spans 15 amino acids. V lost 0 bases and J lost 3; bases outside the gene matches: 2. CDR3 loop: CASSVDRGGGNTIYF. CDR3 bases: TGTGCCAGCAGCGTAGACAGGGGGGGTGGAAACACCATATATTTT.

The rearrangement uses TRBV12-5 and TRBJ1-1; TRBD1 aligns across 8 bases. Trimming cost V 5 bases and J 4 bases; bases outside gene matches: 3. Looked up from germline, CDR1 is LGHNT and CDR2 is FRNRAP. This CDR3 is built from 13 residues. The CDR3 bases are TGTGCTAGTGGTGACAGGGGAGGCACTGAAGCTTTCTTT. Its protein product is CASGDRGGTEAFF.

This chain links TRBV10-3 with TRBJ2-7; TRBD2 agrees at 10 bases. The CDR3 consists of 20 residues. Germline-derived CDR1 and CDR2 are ENHRY and SYGVKD. Trimming removed 0 bases from V and 0 bases from J; junction bases left unmatched: 14. The CDR3 reads CAISESAGASGSFSSYEQYF. CDR3 in DNA: TGTGCCATCAGTGAGTCCGCGGGAGCTAGCGGGAGTTTTAGCTCCTACGAGCAGTACTTC.

The chain carries TRBV10-3 and TRBJ2-3; D is perhaps TRBD2 (5 bases). CDR1 and CDR2 (germline): ENHRY, SYGVKD. The CDR3 runs to 13 residues. Deletions cut 8 bases from V and 6 bases from J, with 15 bases between. CDR3: CAIGSSKVDTQYF. The DNA of the CDR3 is TGTGCCATCGGGAGCTCGAAGGTGGATACGCAGTATTTT.

The genes are TRBV4-2 and TRBJ2-1; 8 bases fit TRBD2. This CDR3 is built from 15 residues. Germline trimming cut 4 bases from V and 3 bases from J; bases unmatched to any gene: 5. The V gene's germline CDR1 is LGHNA and CDR2 YNFKEQ. CDR3 residues: CASSPGGAGYNEQFF. The CDR3 coding sequence is TGTGCCAGCAGCCCCGGGGGGGCCGGCTACAATGAGCAGTTCTTC.

The CDR3 region is CASSDSGTAGGAFF. The CDR3 region has the DNA TGTGCCAGCAGCGACTCCGGGACAGCGGGTGGGGCTTTCTTT. The chain links TRBV7-2 to TRBJ1-1; TRBD1 aligns across 7 bases. Germline values: CDR1 SGHTA, CDR2 FQGNSA. There are 14 residues in the CDR3. J was trimmed by 11 bases and V by 5 bases; bases with no gene match: 14.

This clone showed up just a few times. The V and J genes are TRBV20-1 and TRBJ1-5; D perhaps matches TRBD1 (6 bases). The germline V and J ends were trimmed by 3 bases and 2 bases, with 17 bases remaining between them. The CDR3 length is 16 residues. The germline V gene has CDR1 DFQATT and CDR2 SNEGSKA (reference sequence). CDR3 sequence: CSASYQGQYGNQPQHF. For the CDR3, the DNA is TGCAGTGCTAGTTATCAGGGGCAGTACGGCAATCAGCCCCAGCATTTT.

The gene calls are TRBV19 and TRBJ1-1; unclear D gene. This CDR3 has 16 residues. With 1 base removed from V and 4 bases from J, the gap between germline ends came to 16 bases. The germline gives CDR1 LNHDA, CDR2 SQIVND (reference sequence). The CDR3: CASSIVAGRVGTEAFF. The CDR3 coding sequence is TGTGCCAGTAGTATAGTGGCTGGGAGGGTTGGCACTGAAGCTTTCTTT.

The genes are TRBV12-5 and TRBJ2-1; D remains unclear. There are 12 residues in the CDR3. CDR1 LGHNT and CDR2 FRNRAP come from the germline V gene. V lost 8 bases and J lost 0, with 5 bases in between. DNA of the CDR3: TGTGCTAGTTTCAGCTCCTACAATGAGCAGTTCTTC. Translating it yields CASFSSYNEQFF.

The rearrangement joins TRBV5-6 to TRBJ1-6; maybe TRBD1 (5 bases). With 6 bases removed from V and 3 bases from J, the gap between germline ends came to 7 bases. There are 13 residues in the CDR3. The germline V gene encodes CDR1 SGHDT and CDR2 YYEEEE. DNA for the CDR3: TGTGCCAGCACAGACAGCTATAATTCACCCCTCCACTTT. Residues: CASTDSYNSPLHF.

The gene calls are TRBV27 and TRBJ2-7; 9 bases map to TRBD2. With V trimmed by 3 bases and J by 3 bases, 3 bases remained unmatched. The CDR3 contains 14 residues. Germline loops: CDR1 MNHEY, CDR2 SMNVEV (reference sequence). This CDR3 is CASSFSGSDYEQYF. For the CDR3, the DNA is TGTGCCAGCAGTTTTAGCGGGAGCGACTACGAGCAGTACTTC.

The V gene is TRBV6-5, the J gene TRBJ1-1; the D gene is possibly TRBD1 (6 bases). The CDR3 consists of 14 residues. Germline lookup yields CDR1 MNHEY and CDR2 SVGAGI. V was trimmed by 6 bases and J by 0 bases, leaving 11 bases between them. Written as DNA, the CDR3 is TGTGCCAGCAGGGCAGGGGTCATGAACACTGAAGCTTTCTTT. It specifies CASRAGVMNTEAFF.

The rearrangement joins TRBV2 to TRBJ2-2; D unclear. The germline CDR1 and CDR2 sequences are SNHLY and FYNNEI. The germline V and J ends were trimmed by 2 bases and 3 bases, with 7 bases remaining between them. This CDR3 contains 14 residues. DNA for the CDR3: TGTGCCAGCAGTGAATTACTTGACACCGGGGAGCTGTTTTTT. This translates into CASSELLDTGELFF.